This T cell receptor (beta chain) emerged from a study of T cells in Graves' hyperthyroidism and ophthalmopathy (dated by TCRdb to between 2018 and 2021). As for the study more broadly: Peripheral blood samples were taken at the time of initial diagnosis, prior to any treatment. To identify distinguishing TCR V-J signatures, a discovery cohort of about 95 patients was used, comprising 43 with Graves' ophthalmopathy and approximately 57 with stable Graves' hyperthyroidism. An independent validation cohort of 18 to 20 hyperthyroidism patients and 17 patients who later progressed to ophthalmopathy tested prospective prediction of ophthalmopathy. For training and testing, the approximately 97 patients in the discovery cohort were randomly divided in a 7:3 ratio. In addition, the study compared T-cell repertoires in thyroid tissue and in blood from a handful of Graves' hyperthyroidism patients. After blood sampling, hyperthyroidism patients were treated with methimazole at a starting dose of 30 mg daily, and ophthalmopathy patients were treated with high-dose intravenous methylprednisolone. The paper reports TCR Vbeta CDR3 sequencing of some 140 peripheral blood samples: over 40 ophthalmopathy, 70 to 85 hyperthyroidism and around 17 progressor patients.

V lost 10 bases and J lost 4 bases; the stretch between them is 25 bases long. CDR1 and CDR2, looked up from the germline V gene, are MNHNS and SASEGT. The CDR3 runs 17 residues from the cysteine to the phenylalanine. This entry keeps only the CDR3 DNA: 51 bases, framed from base 1. Study-wide findings and limitations: In validation, progression to ophthalmopathy was predicted by the model with roughly 69% sensitivity and 72% to 85% specificity, a median of roughly 6 months before onset. Most expanded thyroid clonotypes (frequency above 0.001) were also detected in blood, suggesting blood repertoires may reflect thyroid immune responses. Sample size was not statistically predetermined, and blinding of investigators to group allocation was not performed. A 13 V-J signature model separated ophthalmopathy from stable hyperthyroidism, with 87.88% sensitivity and 81.08% specificity in cross-validation and 80%/75% in testing.

Stable Graves' hyperthyroidism was defined as the absence of progression to ophthalmopathy over 18 months of follow-up. Hyperthyroidism patients were newly diagnosed, had a disease duration of under 2 months, and were aged 18 to 65 years. Any patient with an uncontrolled infection, another autoimmune disease, pregnancy or lactation was excluded. Diagnoses were based on clinical symptoms, serum thyroxine and TRAb, thyroid ultrasound and orbital computed tomography. PBMCs were separated from under 11 ml of fresh peripheral blood using Ficoll-Paque density gradient centrifugation. Trizol reagent was used to extract total RNA, and RNA quality was then checked on an Agilent 2100 Bioanalyzer. This clonotype was counted many times. The target of this receptor is not known. No per-base quality is available; no much larger clone lies one base away. The TCR beta CDR3 regions were amplified from RNA transcripts. For the first round of RT-PCR on the TCR CDR3, the HTBI primer set was used together with the Qiagen OneStep RT-PCR kit. A second multiplex PCR round built the libraries, followed by size selection and purification. Paired-end sequencing of the libraries was performed with 100 bp reads on an Illumina HiSeq2000. Turning to the authors' computational methods: SOAPnuke was used to process the raw data, removing reads that contained adapters or uncalled bases, had a mean Phred below 15, or lacked an exact match to the constant primer or identifier. High-quality paired reads were merged using COPE v1.2.5, and each unique nucleotide sequence was defined as a clonotype. Clonotypes were aligned to IMGT TRBV, TRBD and TRBJ reference segments using MiTCR v1.1. The analysis was restricted to V-J combinations with a frequency above 0.0001, which together covered around 99% of the repertoires. A TCS score was defined as the ratio of F50 (clonal expansion) to E x V (chaos), with BLOSUM62-based TCRdist applied between CDR3 peptides within each V-J. Welch's t-statistics and random forest reduced roughly 530 V-J features to 13, which were used in a naive Bayes classifier (R e1071). TCRdb redid the processing of the public reads, applying fastp at Q25 and MiXCR, and retained in-frame beta chains. CDR3 protein sequences are deduplicated, and each keeps its most common genes and DNA. For this entry, the V and J calls and clone size follow TCRdb and not the study's own pipeline. The sample data list around 210,000 distinct CDR3 sequences, and about 17% of these were observed just once. The top ten clonotypes cover 53% of the sample.

The sequence links TRBV6-1 to TRBJ1-4, and the D gene may be TRBD1, 6 bases matching. This sequence originates from a woman between 50 and 59 years old with Graves' hyperthyroidism. Sequencing was carried out using blood. The encoded CDR3 is CATTGSGGGVHNEKLFF. The nucleotide sequence reads TGTGCCACCACCGGGTCGGGGGGCGGAGTGCATAATGAAAAACTGTTTTTT.